The rows below give T cell receptor beta chains drawn from one sample of a study of CD8+ T cells in alopecia areata. TCRdb's table, derived via immunoSEQ multiplex PCR, lists solely in-frame clones and lacks some. The sample lists over 85,000 clones, approximately 42% seen once, with approximately 1.4% in the top ten. Sequencing input: CD4+ T cells sorted from blood. These receptors were collected from a human donor with alopecia areata. CDR3s include the opening cysteine and the closing phenylalanine or tryptophan. The D gene is left open where the match is weak. Expanded clones get a size class; other rows say once, few or many, or leave the size out.

j_call: TRBJ2-3
d_call: TRBD2
v_call: TRBV5-1
clone_size: -
cdr3_aa: CASSTLAGESTDTQYF
cdr3_nt: TGCGCCAGCAGCACCCTAGCGGGGGAGAGCACAGATACGCAGTATTTT

j_call: TRBJ1-2
d_call: -
v_call: TRBV4-2
clone_size: few
cdr3_aa: CASSQAVTTAGGYTF
cdr3_nt: TGTGCCAGCAGCCAAGCTGTAACGACAGCCGGAGGCTACACCTTC

j_call: TRBJ1-3
d_call: -
v_call: TRBV29-1
clone_size: -
cdr3_aa: CSVRDPGNTIYF
cdr3_nt: TGCAGCGTTCGAGATCCGGGAAACACCATATATTTT

j_call: TRBJ2-2
d_call: TRBD1
v_call: TRBV30
clone_size: few
cdr3_aa: CAWRAGTGGWTGELFF
cdr3_nt: TGTGCCTGGAGGGCCGGGACAGGGGGCTGGACCGGGGAGCTGTTTTTT

j_call: TRBJ2-1
d_call: TRBD1
v_call: TRBV5-1
clone_size: -
cdr3_aa: CASSWTGGAYNEQFF
cdr3_nt: TGCGCCAGCAGCTGGACAGGGGGCGCCTACAATGAGCAGTTCTTC

j_call: TRBJ2-2
d_call: TRBD2
v_call: TRBV7-2
clone_size: many
cdr3_aa: CASRPRAGGRTGGELFF
cdr3_nt: TGTGCCAGCCGACCACGAGCTGGCGGGAGAACGGGCGGGGAGCTGTTTTTT

j_call: TRBJ1-5
d_call: -
v_call: TRBV7-2
clone_size: few
cdr3_aa: CASSLEFNQPQHF
cdr3_nt: TGTGCCAGCAGCTTAGAGTTCAATCAGCCCCAGCATTTT

j_call: TRBJ2-2
d_call: -
v_call: TRBV20-1
clone_size: -
cdr3_aa: CSATNTGELFF
cdr3_nt: TGCAGTGCTACAAACACCGGGGAGCTGTTTTTT

j_call: TRBJ2-1
d_call: TRBD1
v_call: TRBV29-1
clone_size: -
cdr3_aa: CGVEFSGQEPYNEQFF
cdr3_nt: TGCGGCGTTGAGTTCTCGGGACAGGAACCCTACAATGAGCAGTTCTTC

j_call: TRBJ1-2
d_call: -
v_call: TRBV19
clone_size: few
cdr3_aa: CASRRENYGYTF
cdr3_nt: TGTGCCAGTCGGAGGGAGAACTATGGCTACACCTTC

j_call: TRBJ1-1
d_call: -
v_call: TRBV29-1
clone_size: -
cdr3_aa: CSTRRGWERNTEAFF
cdr3_nt: TGCAGCACCCGACGGGGTTGGGAGCGAAACACTGAAGCTTTCTTT

j_call: TRBJ1-5
d_call: TRBD1
v_call: TRBV9
clone_size: -
cdr3_aa: CASSPQGVNQPQHF
cdr3_nt: TGTGCCAGCAGCCCTCAGGGGGTCAATCAGCCCCAGCATTTT

j_call: TRBJ2-4
d_call: -
v_call: TRBV6-5
clone_size: -
cdr3_aa: CASSYRGVNIQYF
cdr3_nt: TGTGCCAGCAGTTACAGGGGGGTGAACATTCAGTACTTC

j_call: TRBJ2-5
d_call: -
v_call: TRBV7-2
clone_size: -
cdr3_aa: CASSLQGLKTQYF
cdr3_nt: TGTGCCAGCAGCTTACAGGGGCTCAAGACCCAGTACTTC

j_call: TRBJ2-1
d_call: TRBD2
v_call: TRBV19
clone_size: few
cdr3_aa: CASSRTSGRATAEQFF
cdr3_nt: TGTGCCAGTAGTCGGACTAGCGGGAGGGCCACGGCGGAGCAGTTCTTC

j_call: TRBJ2-5
d_call: -
v_call: TRBV7-6
clone_size: few
cdr3_aa: CASSPPPGLEETQYF
cdr3_nt: TGTGCCAGCAGCCCACCGCCCGGTTTAGAAGAGACCCAGTACTTC

j_call: TRBJ1-2
d_call: -
v_call: TRBV27
clone_size: few
cdr3_aa: CASSSAGDPNYGYTF
cdr3_nt: TGTGCCAGCAGTTCAGCCGGGGATCCCAACTATGGCTACACCTTC

j_call: TRBJ2-3
d_call: -
v_call: TRBV7-9
clone_size: few
cdr3_aa: CASSLGQGNPKQYF
cdr3_nt: TGTGCCAGCAGCTTAGGTCAGGGGAACCCTAAGCAGTATTTT

j_call: TRBJ1-1
d_call: -
v_call: TRBV30
clone_size: -
cdr3_aa: CVCDRSNTEAFF
cdr3_nt: TGTGTTTGTGACAGGAGTAACACTGAAGCTTTCTTT

j_call: TRBJ2-1
d_call: -
v_call: TRBV20-1
clone_size: -
cdr3_aa: CSAPRSEQFF
cdr3_nt: TGCAGTGCTCCGCGGTCGGAGCAGTTCTTC

j_call: TRBJ1-1
d_call: -
v_call: TRBV4-2
clone_size: -
cdr3_aa: CASSQDRGPTEAFF
cdr3_nt: TGTGCCAGCAGCCAAGACAGGGGCCCTACTGAAGCTTTCTTT

j_call: TRBJ2-5
d_call: -
v_call: TRBV6-6
clone_size: -
cdr3_aa: CASRRDSQETQYF
cdr3_nt: TGTGCCAGCAGGCGGGACAGTCAAGAGACCCAGTACTTC

j_call: TRBJ1-6
d_call: -
v_call: TRBV7-2
clone_size: few
cdr3_aa: CASSLVEGGSPLHF
cdr3_nt: TGTGCCAGCAGCTTAGTTGAAGGGGGTTCACCCCTCCACTTT

j_call: TRBJ2-3
d_call: -
v_call: TRBV29-1
clone_size: few
cdr3_aa: CSVVGGMTDTQYF
cdr3_nt: TGCAGCGTTGTTGGGGGTATGACAGATACGCAGTATTTT

j_call: TRBJ2-2
d_call: -
v_call: TRBV5-1
clone_size: -
cdr3_aa: CASSDERAGELFF
cdr3_nt: TGCGCCAGCAGTGATGAGAGAGCCGGGGAGCTGTTTTTT

j_call: TRBJ2-4
d_call: -
v_call: TRBV29-1
clone_size: -
cdr3_aa: CSVRPSEAKNIQYF
cdr3_nt: TGCAGCGTGCGACCTAGCGAAGCCAAAAACATTCAGTACTTC

j_call: TRBJ2-5
d_call: TRBD2
v_call: TRBV2
clone_size: few
cdr3_aa: CATTSGLQETQYF
cdr3_nt: TGTGCCACGACTAGCGGTTTACAAGAGACCCAGTACTTC

j_call: TRBJ2-7
d_call: -
v_call: TRBV4-3
clone_size: few
cdr3_aa: CASSQDLGFYEQYF
cdr3_nt: TGCGCCAGCAGCCAAGATTTGGGGTTCTACGAGCAGTACTTC

j_call: TRBJ2-3
d_call: -
v_call: TRBV5-1
clone_size: -
cdr3_aa: CASSLATGTDTQYF
cdr3_nt: TGCGCCAGCAGCTTGGCCACAGGGACAGATACGCAGTATTTT

j_call: TRBJ1-3
d_call: -
v_call: TRBV30
clone_size: -
cdr3_aa: CAWSVRRLVRRRTIYF
cdr3_nt: TGTGCCTGGAGTGTACGACGGCTCGTAAGGCGTAGGACCATATATTTT

j_call: TRBJ2-7
d_call: -
v_call: TRBV5-6
clone_size: -
cdr3_aa: CASSLLFAEQYF
cdr3_nt: TGTGCCAGCAGCTTGTTATTCGCCGAGCAGTACTTC

j_call: TRBJ2-7
d_call: -
v_call: TRBV15
clone_size: few
cdr3_aa: CATSRVEAGSYEQYF
cdr3_nt: TGTGCCACCAGCAGAGTAGAGGCGGGCTCCTACGAGCAGTACTTC

j_call: TRBJ2-5
d_call: TRBD2
v_call: TRBV19
clone_size: -
cdr3_aa: CASDSGGAQYF
cdr3_nt: TGTGCCAGTGACTCGGGAGGGGCCCAGTACTTC

j_call: TRBJ1-6
d_call: -
v_call: TRBV7-8
clone_size: -
cdr3_aa: CASSLRQGTPLHF
cdr3_nt: TGTGCCAGCAGCTTAAGGCAGGGGACACCCCTCCACTTT

j_call: TRBJ2-5
d_call: TRBD2
v_call: TRBV5-4
clone_size: once
cdr3_aa: CASRTGTTQETQYF
cdr3_nt: TGTGCCAGCAGAACCGGGACTACCCAAGAGACCCAGTACTTC

j_call: TRBJ1-1
d_call: -
v_call: TRBV30
clone_size: -
cdr3_aa: CAWSRTEAFF
cdr3_nt: TGTGCCTGGAGTCGCACTGAAGCTTTCTTT

j_call: TRBJ2-7
d_call: TRBD2
v_call: TRBV7-9
clone_size: -
cdr3_aa: CASSLHRIGLAGSSYEQYF
cdr3_nt: TGTGCCAGCAGCCTACATCGAATTGGACTAGCGGGTAGCTCCTACGAGCAGTACTTC

j_call: TRBJ2-7
d_call: TRBD2
v_call: TRBV28
clone_size: -
cdr3_aa: CASSLGALGIAGGHQLHYEQYF
cdr3_nt: TGTGCCAGCAGTTTAGGGGCATTAGGAATAGCGGGGGGCCACCAGCTCCACTACGAGCAGTACTTC

j_call: TRBJ2-3
d_call: -
v_call: TRBV30
clone_size: -
cdr3_aa: CAWSDRKGHISTDTQYF
cdr3_nt: TGTGCCTGGAGCGATAGGAAAGGTCACATTAGCACAGATACGCAGTATTTT

j_call: TRBJ2-4
d_call: -
v_call: TRBV28
clone_size: -
cdr3_aa: CASSPSGATKNIQYF
cdr3_nt: TGTGCCAGCAGTCCTTCTGGGGCGACCAAAAACATTCAGTACTTC

j_call: TRBJ1-1
d_call: TRBD1
v_call: TRBV6-5
clone_size: -
cdr3_aa: CASSQEQGVGTEAFF
cdr3_nt: TGTGCCAGCAGTCAGGAACAGGGGGTTGGCACTGAAGCTTTCTTT

j_call: TRBJ1-2
d_call: TRBD1
v_call: TRBV29-1
clone_size: -
cdr3_aa: CSVQAGGGPNYGYTF
cdr3_nt: TGCAGCGTCCAGGCAGGGGGCGGACCTAACTATGGCTACACCTTC